One and the same sample provided the 21 T cell receptor beta chains below, sequenced in a study of T cells expressing NK-cell markers. Following a re-call of the 5' RACE reads, TCRdb has one entry per CDR3 protein and lacks DNA. The sample data list 140,000 to 150,000 distinct CDR3 sequences. Sequencing was done on a sample of blood T cells: a sorted CD56 or NKG2C T cell subset, CD4+ or CD8+ T cells, or bulk PBMC T cells (not recorded which). All receptors derive from a man between 18 and 35 years old in good health.

The chain carries TRBV19 and TRBJ1-2; without DNA, the TCRdb call of TRBD1 cannot be checked. The CDR3 has 12 amino acids. Germline V gives CDR1 LNHDA, CDR2 SQIVND (reference sequence). The CDR3 spells CASIGIGVGYTF.

The chain is built from TRBV25-1 and TRBJ2-7; lacking DNA, the TRBD2 call made by TCRdb goes unchecked. In germline, CDR1 is MGHDK, CDR2 SYGVNS. This CDR3 contains 14 residues. CDR3 amino acids: CASNSRTWPYEQYF.

The genes are TRBV28 and TRBJ2-1; TCRdb's assignment of TRBD2 cannot be checked, as there is no DNA. This CDR3 contains 13 residues. The V gene's germline CDR1 is MDHEN and CDR2 SYDVKM. CDR3 in amino acids: CASGAGVYNEQFF. Full variable domain (rest looked up from reference TRBV28 and TRBJ2-1): DVKVTQSSRYLVKRTGEKVFLECVQDMDHENMFWYRQDPGLGLRLIYFSYDVKMKEKGDIPEGYSVSREKKERFSLILESASTNQTSMYLCASGAGVYNEQFFGPGTRLTVL.

This chain connects TRBV5-1 to TRBJ2-1. This CDR3 region has 14 residues. Germline V gene sequence: CDR1 SGHRS, CDR2 YFSETQ. CDR3 in amino acids: CASSLSTAVGEQFF. Variable domain in full (rest from reference TRBV5-1 and TRBJ2-1): KAGVTQTPRYLIKTRGQQVTLSCSPISGHRSVSWYQQTPGQGLQFLFEYFSETQRNKGNFPGRFSGRQFSNSRSEMNVSTLELGDSALYLCASSLSTAVGEQFFGPGTRLTVL.

This chain connects TRBV12-3 or TRBV12-4 to TRBJ2-1; TCRdb gives TRBD1 as the D gene, but with no DNA this cannot be confirmed. The CDR3 spans 15 residues. CDR3: CASSLLAGPLNEQFF.

The chain recombines TRBV25-1 with TRBJ1-5; the TCRdb D gene call, TRBD1, has no DNA to confirm it. The CDR3 contains 15 residues. The germline V gene encodes CDR1 MGHDK and CDR2 SYGVNS. CDR3 residues: CASSSLDRGDQPQHF.

The chain recombines TRBV7-9 with TRBJ1-1; TCRdb names TRBD1, which stays unverified in the absence of DNA. Germline-derived CDR1 and CDR2 are SEHNR and FQNEAQ (reference sequence). The CDR3 loop spans 12 amino acids. The CDR3 region is CASSYPGQEAFF. The full variable domain, completed using reference TRBV7-9 and TRBJ1-1, is DTGVSQNPRHKITKRGQNVTFRCDPISEHNRLYWYRQTLGQGPEFLTYFQNEAQLEKSRLLSDRFSAERPKGSFSTLEIQRTEQGDSAMYLCASSYPGQEAFFGQGTRLTVV.

The genes are TRBV3-1 and TRBJ2-2; with no DNA, the TCRdb D assignment of TRBD1 cannot be verified. In germline, CDR1 is LGHDT, CDR2 YNNKEL (reference sequence). There are 15 residues in the CDR3. The chain's CDR3 is CASSRRDPLHGELFF. The variable domain in full, with the rest retrieved from reference TRBV3-1 and TRBJ2-2, is DTAVSQTPKYLVTQMGNDKSIKCEQNLGHDTMYWYKQDSKKFLKIMFSYNNKELIINETVPNRFSPKSPDKAHLNLHINSLELGDSAVYFCASSRRDPLHGELFFGEGSRLTVL.

The chain is built from TRBV11-2 and TRBJ2-7. The CDR3 contains 11 residues. CDR1 is SGHAT and CDR2 is FQNNGV in the germline V gene. The CDR3 protein is CASSVFNEQYF.

V gene TRBV5-6 combines with J gene TRBJ2-7. The CDR3 loop spans 14 amino acids. Germline CDR1 and CDR2: SGHDT and YYEEEE. Here the CDR3 reads CASSYRSNSYEQYF.

The CDR3 region is CASSPPWGLSSYNEQFF. The chain uses TRBV18 and TRBJ2-1. CDR3 length: 17 amino acids. Germline V gene data show CDR1 as KGHSH and CDR2 as LQKENI.

The rearrangement links TRBV19 to TRBJ2-3; no DNA is available, so the TRBD1 call from TCRdb remains unchecked. This CDR3 spans 14 amino acids. Germline assignment: CDR1 LNHDA and CDR2 SQIVND (reference sequence). The CDR3 loop reads CASSRGAGTDTQYF.

V and J are TRBV7-8 and TRBJ1-3; TCRdb lists TRBD1, though no DNA is available to test this call. In germline, CDR1 is SGHVS, CDR2 FQNEAQ. This CDR3 is built from 15 residues. The CDR3: CASRAGLHSGNTIYF.

This chain links TRBV10-3 with TRBJ2-7; TCRdb gives TRBD2 as the D gene, but with no DNA this cannot be confirmed. CDR3 length equals 16 residues. Germline lookup yields CDR1 ENHRY and CDR2 SYGVKD. CDR3 sequence: CAISGLLKGLNDEQYF.

V usage is TRBV6-5 and J usage is TRBJ1-1; with no DNA, the TCRdb D assignment of TRBD1 cannot be verified. Looked up from germline, CDR1 is MNHEY and CDR2 is SVGAGI. The CDR3 length is 17 residues. CDR3: CASSYSVGQGHYTEAFF.

The J gene is TRBJ2-1, the V gene TRBV24-1. Germline loops: CDR1 KGHDR, CDR2 SFDVKD. The CDR3 length is 13 residues. This CDR3 reads CATSDLVVNEQFF.

The V call is TRBV19, the J call TRBJ2-1; TCRdb's D gene call, TRBD1, goes unchecked for lack of DNA. The germline V gene encodes CDR1 LNHDA and CDR2 SQIVND (reference sequence). The CDR3 has 16 residues. CDR3: CASSLPGQGIYNEQFF.

The chain has TRBV19 and TRBJ2-1; there is no DNA to check the TCRdb D call of TRBD2. CDR3 length: 15 amino acids. Per the germline V gene, CDR1 is LNHDA and CDR2 is SQIVND (reference sequence). The CDR3: CASTSGVSSYNEQFF.

V and J are TRBV7-2 and TRBJ2-5; checking the TCRdb D call of TRBD1 is not possible without DNA. Germline V lookup: CDR1 SGHTA, CDR2 FQGNSA. The CDR3 extends over 18 amino acids. CDR3: CASSSTPLSGEDGETQYF.

The chain has TRBV6-6 and TRBJ2-1. CDR3 length equals 13 residues. The germline V gene encodes CDR1 MNHNY and CDR2 SVGAGI (reference sequence). CDR3 sequence reads: CASSRSSYNEQFF.

J is TRBJ2-2 and V is TRBV7-7. The CDR3 loop spans 15 amino acids. The V gene's germline CDR1 is SSHAT and CDR2 FNYEAQ (reference sequence). The CDR3 region is CASSLDWSATGELFF. Together with reference TRBV7-7 and TRBJ2-2, the CDR3 gives the full variable domain: GAGVSQSPRYKVTKRGQDVTLRCDPISSHATLYWYQQALGQGPEFLTYFNYEAQPDKSGLPSDRFSAERPEGSISTLTIQRTEQRDSAMYRCASSLDWSATGELFFGEGSRLTVL.